The rows below give T cell receptor beta chains drawn from one sample of a study of shared clonotypes between healthy human individuals. TCRdb's copy holds only in-frame clones and misses some; the assay was immunoSEQ multiplex PCR. This repertoire shows around 500,000 clones, around 80% found once; its top ten account for around 12%. Source material: PBMCs. The origin of the receptors is a woman aged 35 to 49 in good health. Some clones in this sample may be carry-over from other donors' samples. The CDR3 runs from the conserved cysteine through the conserved F or W. Each record gives: V gene, J gene, clone size, D gene, CDR3 protein, CDR3 DNA. D genes are given only for firm matches. The size of a clone is reported for some rows only, either as once, few or many, or as a class for expanded clones.

v_gene: TRBV11-1; j_gene: TRBJ1-1; abundance: few; d_gene: TRBD1; CDR3aa: CASSFVRQGIMNTEAFF; CDR3nt: TGTGCCAGCAGCTTCGTCAGACAGGGTATCATGAACACTGAAGCTTTCTTT
v_gene: TRBV30; j_gene: TRBJ2-1; abundance: .; d_gene: .; CDR3aa: CACQSGTPYNEQFF; CDR3nt: TGTGCCTGCCAGTCCGGGACGCCCTACAATGAGCAGTTCTTC
v_gene: TRBV28; j_gene: TRBJ2-7; abundance: .; d_gene: TRBD1; CDR3aa: CASNPGDSRYEQYF; CDR3nt: TGTGCCAGCAACCCCGGGGACAGCCGCTACGAGCAGTACTTC
v_gene: TRBV7-9; j_gene: TRBJ2-7; abundance: few; d_gene: .; CDR3aa: CASSSGHLLNYEQYF; CDR3nt: TGTGCCAGCAGCTCCGGACACCTACTGAACTACGAGCAGTACTTC
v_gene: TRBV29-1; j_gene: TRBJ2-3; abundance: .; d_gene: .; CDR3aa: CSVLTQGRRDTQYF; CDR3nt: TGCAGCGTGCTCACACAGGGGAGGCGGGATACGCAGTATTTT
v_gene: TRBV5-1; j_gene: TRBJ2-3; abundance: .; d_gene: TRBD2; CDR3aa: CASDPSGTSAPDTQYF; CDR3nt: TGCGCCAGCGATCCTTCCGGGACTAGCGCTCCAGATACGCAGTATTTT
v_gene: TRBV6-6; j_gene: TRBJ1-5; abundance: .; d_gene: .; CDR3aa: CASTNPTAQPQHF; CDR3nt: TGTGCCAGCACCAACCCAACAGCTCAGCCCCAGCATTTT
v_gene: TRBV4-1; j_gene: TRBJ2-7; abundance: .; d_gene: TRBD1; CDR3aa: CASSQGRARDRGETYEQYF; CDR3nt: TGCGCCAGCAGCCAAGGCCGCGCCAGAGACAGGGGGGAAACCTACGAGCAGTACTTC
v_gene: TRBV5-1; j_gene: TRBJ2-4; abundance: .; d_gene: .; CDR3aa: CASSLGFSSWNIQYF; CDR3nt: TGCGCCAGCAGCTTGGGTTTCTCTAGCTGGAACATTCAGTACTTC
v_gene: TRBV18; j_gene: TRBJ2-1; abundance: .; d_gene: TRBD2; CDR3aa: CASSLGTSNEQFF; CDR3nt: TGTGCCAGCTCTCTTGGGACTAGCAATGAGCAGTTCTTC
v_gene: TRBV25-1; j_gene: TRBJ2-2; abundance: few; d_gene: .; CDR3aa: CASSGLTGRVSNTGELFF; CDR3nt: TGTGCCAGCAGTGGACTCACAGGGAGGGTTTCGAACACCGGGGAGCTGTTTTTT
v_gene: TRBV27; j_gene: TRBJ1-5; abundance: .; d_gene: .; CDR3aa: CASSLSRGLGGNQPQHF; CDR3nt: TGTGCCAGCAGTTTATCGAGGGGGTTAGGGGGCAATCAGCCCCAGCATTTT
v_gene: TRBV5-6; j_gene: TRBJ1-4; abundance: .; d_gene: .; CDR3aa: CASRGGENEKLFF; CDR3nt: TGTGCCAGCAGAGGGGGGGAGAATGAAAAACTGTTTTTT
v_gene: TRBV6-4; j_gene: TRBJ2-2; abundance: few; d_gene: TRBD2; CDR3aa: CASSDSAGGAGDPTGELFF; CDR3nt: TGTGCCAGCAGTGACTCGGCTGGCGGGGCGGGAGACCCCACCGGGGAGCTGTTTTTT
v_gene: TRBV5-1; j_gene: TRBJ2-5; abundance: once; d_gene: .; CDR3aa: CASRPGLNRQETQYF; CDR3nt: TGCGCCAGCAGACCCGGACTTAACCGACAAGAGACCCAGTACTTC
v_gene: TRBV5-1; j_gene: TRBJ1-1; abundance: .; d_gene: .; CDR3aa: CASSLGGSRPSNTEAFF; CDR3nt: TGCGCCAGCAGCTTGGGGGGATCTCGGCCTTCGAACACTGAAGCTTTCTTT
v_gene: TRBV7-9; j_gene: TRBJ2-3; abundance: once; d_gene: .; CDR3aa: CASSTVRGTDTQYF; CDR3nt: TGTGCCAGCAGCACTGTCAGGGGCACAGATACGCAGTATTTT
v_gene: TRBV28; j_gene: TRBJ2-7; abundance: .; d_gene: .; CDR3aa: CATYSPNEGYEQYF; CDR3nt: TGTGCCACCTATTCCCCCAACGAGGGCTACGAGCAGTACTTC
v_gene: TRBV18; j_gene: TRBJ2-2; abundance: .; d_gene: TRBD1; CDR3aa: CASSPTGDTGELFF; CDR3nt: TGTGCCAGCTCACCAACAGGGGACACCGGGGAGCTGTTTTTT
v_gene: TRBV5-1; j_gene: TRBJ1-1; abundance: .; d_gene: .; CDR3aa: CASSWGTWWDTEAFF; CDR3nt: TGCGCCAGCAGCTGGGGGACATGGTGGGATACTGAAGCTTTCTTT
v_gene: TRBV28; j_gene: TRBJ1-3; abundance: .; d_gene: .; CDR3aa: CASSFGGNTIYF; CDR3nt: TGTGCCAGCAGTTTCGGTGGAAACACCATATATTTT
v_gene: TRBV5-1; j_gene: TRBJ2-3; abundance: few; d_gene: TRBD1; CDR3aa: CASSGWTGGTDTQYF; CDR3nt: TGCGCCAGCAGCGGATGGACAGGGGGCACAGATACGCAGTATTTT
v_gene: TRBV28; j_gene: TRBJ2-2; abundance: .; d_gene: .; CDR3aa: CASTILDGRGTGELFF; CDR3nt: TGTGCCAGCACAATACTAGACGGGCGTGGCACCGGGGAGCTGTTTTTT